The rows below give T cell receptor beta chains drawn from one sample of a study of cytomegalovirus exposure and HLA in healthy donors. TCRdb's copy holds only in-frame clones and misses some; the assay was immunoSEQ multiplex PCR. In the table there are fewer than 150,000 clones, around 78% of which are singletons. Specimen: PBMCs. The source of these receptors is a woman aged 40 to 50 in good health and CMV-seropositive. Each CDR3 is given with its conserved first and last residue. Each record gives: clone size, D gene, J gene, V gene, CDR3 protein, CDR3 DNA. D genes are given only for firm matches. A clone size is listed for some rows: how often the clone was seen (once, few, many), or a class if it is expanded.

- - TRBJ1-1 TRBV2 CASSVDKSEAFF TGTGCCAGCAGTGTCGATAAGAGTGAAGCTTTCTTT
- TRBD2 TRBJ2-6 TRBV5-1 CASSLPRRTSGRASGANVLTF TGCGCCAGCAGCCTCCCCCGGCGGACTAGCGGGAGGGCCAGTGGGGCCAACGTCCTGACTTTC
- - TRBJ2-6 TRBV7-2 CASSGRNSGANVLTF TGTGCCAGCAGCGGCAGGAACTCTGGGGCCAACGTCCTGACTTTC
once TRBD1 TRBJ1-2 TRBV7-2 CASSLGSGGGGYTF TGTGCCAGCAGCTTAGGGTCAGGGGGCGGTGGCTACACCTTC
- TRBD2 TRBJ2-1 TRBV6-1 CASSEDLGLADYNEQFF TGTGCCAGCAGTGAAGACCTTGGACTAGCGGATTACAATGAGCAGTTCTTC
- - TRBJ2-1 TRBV27 CASSLGRYNEQLF TGTGCCAGCAGTTTAGGGAGGTACAATGAGCAGCTCTTC
- TRBD1 TRBJ1-1 TRBV19 CASLGQGNTEAFF TGTGCCAGCCTGGGACAGGGGAACACTGAAGCTTTCTTT
- - TRBJ1-4 TRBV7-9 CSSSRGQGFDEKLFF TGTTCCAGCAGCCGTGGACAAGGGTTTGATGAAAAACTGTTTTTT
once TRBD2 TRBJ2-5 TRBV29-1 CSAPASGIQETQYF TGCAGCGCCCCGGCTAGCGGGATCCAAGAGACCCAGTACTTC
- - TRBJ1-2 TRBV29-1 CSVVKGWNYGYTF TGCAGCGTTGTTAAGGGGTGGAACTATGGCTACACCTTC
- - TRBJ1-5 TRBV6-1 CASSEQAGSSQPQHF TGTGCCAGCAGTGAACAGGCGGGTTCCAGTCAGCCCCAGCATTTT
- TRBD2 TRBJ2-7 TRBV28 CASSRLAGTGIEQYF TGTGCCAGCAGTCGTCTAGCGGGAACGGGGATCGAGCAGTACTTC
- - TRBJ1-2 TRBV5-1 CASSRQEPGDGYTF TGCGCCAGCAGTCGACAGGAGCCCGGGGATGGCTACACCTTC
- TRBD1 TRBJ2-5 TRBV7-9 CASSLGTGEETQYF TGTGCCAGCAGCTTAGGGACAGGAGAAGAGACCCAGTACTTC
few - TRBJ1-4 TRBV10-3 CAISESYSHRVPPNEKLFF TGTGCCATCAGTGAGTCTTACAGTCACCGAGTTCCCCCCAATGAAAAACTGTTTTTT
- - TRBJ2-7 TRBV27 CASSLSTGHVYEQYF TGTGCCAGCAGTTTATCTACTGGACACGTCTACGAGCAGTACTTC
- - TRBJ2-4 TRBV2 CASSAGVSAKNIQYF TGTGCCAGCAGTGCAGGGGTTTCAGCCAAAAACATTCAGTACTTC
- - TRBJ1-4 TRBV7-2 CASSYRAGNEKLFF TGTGCCAGCAGTTACAGAGCGGGTAATGAAAAACTGTTTTTT
- - TRBJ2-1 TRBV18 CASSQISDNEQFF TGTGCCAGCTCACAAATCAGCGATAATGAGCAGTTCTTC
- TRBD1 TRBJ1-2 TRBV6-6 CASSGGDSNGYTF TGTGCCAGCAGTGGCGGGGACAGTAATGGCTACACCTTC
- TRBD2 TRBJ2-5 TRBV6-5 CASSYTGLAGEETQYF TGTGCCAGCAGTTACACGGGACTAGCGGGAGAAGAGACCCAGTACTTC
- TRBD2 TRBJ2-7 TRBV11-3 CASSFSGTSDSYEQYF TGTGCCAGCAGCTTTTCCGGGACTAGCGACTCCTACGAGCAGTACTTC
- TRBD1 TRBJ1-2 TRBV30 CAWDRGQSYGYTF TGTGCCTGGGACAGGGGGCAAAGCTATGGCTACACCTTC
- TRBD1 TRBJ2-7 TRBV11-2 CASSGWTGGYEQYF TGTGCCAGCAGCGGTTGGACAGGGGGCTACGAGCAGTACTTC
- TRBD2 TRBJ2-1 TRBV5-1 CASSPRGDSYNEQFF TGCGCCAGCAGCCCGCGGGGGGACTCCTACAATGAGCAGTTCTTC
- TRBD1 TRBJ1-5 TRBV23-1 CASSQSSSGDRGNQPQHF TGCGCCAGCAGTCAATCCTCCTCGGGGGACAGGGGGAATCAGCCCCAGCATTTT
few - TRBJ1-5 TRBV6-5 CASSYSEGNQPQHF TGTGCCAGCAGTTACTCGGAGGGCAACCAGCCCCAGCATTTT
- - TRBJ2-7 TRBV10-3 CAISDLAGRGEQYF TGTGCCATCAGTGATCTGGCGGGACGAGGCGAGCAGTACTTC
- - TRBJ1-2 TRBV7-2 CASRGTGVYGYTF TGTGCCAGCAGGGGTACCGGGGTGTATGGCTACACCTTC
- - TRBJ2-2 TRBV11-2 CASSLGGKGDTGELFF TGTGCCAGCAGCTTAGGTGGGAAGGGGGACACCGGGGAGCTGTTTTTT
once TRBD1 TRBJ1-6 TRBV6-6 CASRREQGSYNSPLHF TGTGCCAGCAGAAGAGAACAGGGGTCCTATAATTCACCCCTCCACTTT
few TRBD2 TRBJ2-7 TRBV19 CASSIVEAGGSYEQYF TGTGCCAGTAGTATAGTAGAAGCGGGAGGGAGCTACGAGCAGTACTTC
- - TRBJ2-1 TRBV7-9 CASSLGQSYNEQFF TGTGCCAGCAGCTTAGGACAGTCCTACAATGAGCAGTTCTTC
- - TRBJ2-5 TRBV5-6 CASSRGTEQETQYF TGTGCCAGCAGCCGCGGGACAGAACAAGAGACCCAGTACTTC
- TRBD1 TRBJ1-2 TRBV2 CASSVDRGLGYTF TGTGCCAGCAGTGTAGACAGGGGGCTGGGCTACACCTTC
- - TRBJ1-5 TRBV27 CATSRGQGNQPQHF TGTGCCACCTCTAGAGGGCAGGGCAATCAGCCCCAGCATTTT
- TRBD2 TRBJ2-7 TRBV7-9 CASSLGGRALEQYF TGTGCCAGCAGCTTAGGCGGGAGGGCCCTCGAGCAGTACTTT
few - TRBJ1-5 TRBV28 CASSLFAGWGNQPQHF TGTGCCAGCAGTTTATTTGCGGGCTGGGGCAATCAGCCCCAGCATTTT
few - TRBJ2-7 TRBV5-1 CASSWGLDEQYF TGCGCCAGCAGCTGGGGCTTGGACGAGCAGTACTTC
- - TRBJ2-5 TRBV5-6 CASSPWGQQQETQYF TGTGCCAGCAGCCCCTGGGGGCAGCAACAAGAGACCCAGTACTTC
- - TRBJ1-3 TRBV6-1 CASSPRGDGNTIYF TGTGCCAGCAGCCCTAGAGGCGATGGAAACACCATATATTTT
- - TRBJ1-2 TRBV5-6 CASSWRAGAYGYTF TGTGCCAGCAGCTGGCGGGCAGGGGCTTACGGCTACACCTTC
- TRBD1 TRBJ1-3 TRBV6-4 CATERGGCIKQGHPGNTIYF TGTGCCACCGAGAGAGGAGGATGCATAAAACAGGGGCACCCTGGAAACACCATATATTTT
few TRBD2 TRBJ2-7 TRBV11-2 CASSTTSGRSYEQYF TGTGCCAGCAGCACGACTAGCGGGAGATCATACGAGCAGTACTTC
- - TRBJ1-1 TRBV2 CASGGDTFGTEAFF TGTGCCAGCGGGGGGGACACCTTCGGAACTGAAGCTTTCTTT
- - TRBJ2-3 TRBV4-1 CASSQVNRRTDTQYF TGCGCCAGCAGCCAAGTCAACAGGCGCACAGATACGCAGTATTTT
- - TRBJ2-1 TRBV5-1 CASTPGGTGSYNEQFF TGCGCCAGCACTCCCGGGGGGACAGGATCCTACAATGAGCAGTTCTTC
- TRBD2 TRBJ2-7 TRBV5-8 CASSSRTSVGDEQYF TGTGCCAGCAGCTCCCGGACTAGCGTGGGCGACGAGCAGTACTTC
- TRBD2 TRBJ2-3 TRBV6-5 CASSSLAGLRTDTQYF TGTGCCAGCAGTTCCTTAGCGGGACTCCGCACAGATACGCAGTATTTT